These 21 T cell receptor beta chains came from one sample sequenced in a study of breast tumors, draining lymph nodes, adjacent tissues. TCRdb reprocessed the multiplex PCR reads with MiXCR, giving one entry per CDR3 protein. The sample holds 200,000 or so distinct CDR3 sequences; approximately 33% are singletons and the top ten take about 4.3%. Samples came from axillary lymph nodes draining the breast cancer. The source material was axillary lymph node tissue. Receptor source: a female donor with breast cancer. Some clones in this sample may be carry-over from other donors' samples.

The rearrangement joins TRBV20-1 to TRBJ2-3; maybe TRBD2 (6 bases). The CDR3 contains 14 residues. Germline lookup yields CDR1 DFQATT and CDR2 SNEGSKA (reference sequence). The V end lost 5 bases, the J end lost 1 base, and 13 bases lay between the germline ends. DNA of the CDR3: TGCAGTGCTGGATCCCCGGGGGGCACAGATACGCAGTATTTT. Translating it yields CSAGSPGGTDTQYF.

Ten or more counts support this clonotype. The chain joins TRBV19 to TRBJ1-5; 9 nucleotides align to TRBD1. The CDR3 extends over 15 amino acids. With 5 bases clipped from V and 6 bases from J, the junction kept 8 bases outside the gene matches. Germline CDR1 reads LNHDA; CDR2 reads SQIVND (reference sequence). The CDR3 region is CASSVSTGGGQPQHF. The CDR3 DNA sequence: TGTGCCAGTAGTGTTTCGACAGGGGGGGGTCAGCCCCAGCATTTT. Drawing the rest from reference TRBV19 and TRBJ1-5, the complete variable domain is DGGITQSPKYLFRKEGQNVTLSCEQNLNHDAMYWYRQDPGQGLRLIYYSQIVNDFQKGDIAEGYSVSREKKESFPLTVTSAQKNPTAFYLCASSVSTGGGQPQHFGDGTRLSIL.

The chain uses TRBV19 and TRBJ2-6, with 8 nucleotides matching TRBD2. Germline V gene data show CDR1 as LNHDA and CDR2 as SQIVND (reference sequence). The CDR3 has 18 residues. The J segment lost 1 base and the V segment lost 10 bases, leaving 15 bases of the junction unmatched. DNA of the CDR3: TGTGCCACCCGTCGTTCGGGCGGGAGGATATCTGGGGCCAACGTCCTGACTTTC. Translated: CATRRSGGRISGANVLTF.

Details on this clonotype: This sequence may be a read error, since a much larger clone differs from it by one base. The chain recombines TRBV20-1 with TRBJ2-3; perhaps TRBD2 as D (7 bases). CDR1 is DFQATT, CDR2 SNEGSKA, per germline (reference sequence). This CDR3 is 16 amino acids long. Trimming left V 6 bases short and J 3 bases short, with 22 bases between. The DNA for the CDR3 is TGCAGTGCAACTCGGGGAGGGGGAGGGACGACAGATACGCAGTATTTT. Its protein is CSATRGGGGTTDTQYF.

As for this clonotype: This clone may be a read error of a much larger clone one base away. This CDR3 is missing its conserved last phenylalanine or tryptophan, likely due to a read error. The CDR3 DNA sequence: TGTGCCAGCAGCTGGGTAGGGGGCTCGAGTAGCACAGATACGCAGTATCTT. Translated, it gives CASSWVGGSSSTDTQYL. This chain connects TRBV5-5 to TRBJ2-3; 7 bases fit TRBD1. Germline V gene data show CDR1 as SGHKS and CDR2 as YYEKEE (reference sequence). The CDR3 totals 17 residues. V gave up 3 bases and J gave up 0 bases; unmatched junction bases: 10.

This clonotype was seen repeatedly, ten times or more. The J gene is TRBJ2-7, the V gene TRBV10-2; TRBD2 matches 7 bases. The V segment lost 8 bases and the J segment 5 bases; nucleotides outside the gene matches: 12. CDR1 and CDR2 (germline): WSHSY, SAAADI. CDR3 length: 14 residues. CDR3 DNA sequence: TGCGCCAGCTCCCTTCGACTAGCAGTCCACGAGCAGTACTTC. Translating gives CASSLRLAVHEQYF.

This clonotype was seen many times. The V call is TRBV20-1, the J call TRBJ2-5, with 11 bases lining up with TRBD2. This CDR3 has 18 amino acids. The trim removed 1 base at V and 0 bases at J, leaving 10 bases unmatched. Germline V lookup: CDR1 DFQATT, CDR2 SNEGSKA (reference sequence). Here the CDR3 DNA reads TGCAGTGCTAGAGTTTGGGGTCTAGCGGGGGGCTACCAAGAGACCCAGTACTTC. Translation: CSARVWGLAGGYQETQYF.

This clonotype was detected ten times or more. The rearrangement joins TRBV6-1 to TRBJ2-1; the D call may be TRBD1 or TRBD2 (5 bases each). Trimming shortened V by 5 bases and J by 0 bases, and 14 bases separated the two germline ends. Germline loops: CDR1 MNHNS, CDR2 SASEGT. CDR3 length equals 16 residues. The chain's CDR3 is CASSQTPGSSYNEQFF. The CDR3, as DNA: TGTGCCAGCAGTCAAACGCCAGGGAGCTCCTACAATGAGCAGTTCTTC.

This clonotype occurred many times. The chain has TRBV28 and TRBJ2-7; 7 bases are shared with TRBD1. V lost 5 bases, J lost 6 bases, and 4 bases stayed unmatched. This CDR3 region has 12 residues. The germline V gene has CDR1 MDHEN and CDR2 SYDVKM. CDR3 sequence reads: CASSTGDPEQYF. The CDR3 DNA is TGTGCCAGCAGTACAGGGGATCCCGAGCAGTACTTC.

Note on this clonotype: The conserved final phenylalanine or tryptophan is absent from the CDR3, which likely points to a read error. The V and J genes are TRBV18 and TRBJ2-1, with D perhaps assigned TRBD1 or TRBD2 (5 bases each). V lost 4 bases, J lost 8 bases, and 15 bases lay in between. The CDR3 is made up of 14 amino acids. CDR1 KGHSH and CDR2 LQKENI come from the germline V gene. The CDR3 is CASSLPPMGDEQFL. CDR3 nucleotide sequence: TGTGCCAGCTCACTCCCTCCCATGGGGGATGAGCAGTTCCTC.

Turning to this clonotype: The limits of the CDR3 on the DNA are not certain, so only TCRdb's listed CDR3 is given. The V and J genes are TRBV7-3 and TRBJ2-5; the D call in the table, TRBD2, was not verified against the DNA. The CDR3 is 18 amino acids long, termini counted. Germline CDR1 and CDR2: SGHTA and FQGTGA. CDR3 loop: CASSFYICSARVQETQYF.

This clonotype has at least ten counts. The V gene is TRBV28, the J gene TRBJ2-5; 8 nucleotides line up with TRBD1. This CDR3 contains 14 residues. Germline CDR1 MDHEN, CDR2 SYDVKM. V shed 6 bases and J 5 bases; nucleotides not matched to a gene: 8. The CDR3 sequence: CASRQTGAGETQYF. DNA of the CDR3: TGTGCCAGCAGGCAGACAGGGGCGGGGGAGACCCAGTACTTC.

This clonotype was detected many times. The gene calls are TRBV9 and TRBJ2-5, with 10 bases fitting TRBD2. After removal of 7 bases from V and 2 bases from J, the junction contained 8 bases not matched to a gene. This CDR3 contains 15 residues. Germline loops: CDR1 SGDLS, CDR2 YYNGEE. The CDR3 protein is CASGQLAGTQETQYF. In nucleotides, the CDR3 is TGTGCCAGCGGTCAACTAGCGGGAACACAAGAGACCCAGTACTTC. The full variable domain, with the rest looked up from reference TRBV9 and TRBJ2-5, is DSGVTQTPKHLITATGQRVTLRCSPRSGDLSVYWYQQSLDQGLQFLIQYYNGEERAKGNILERFSAQQFPDLHSELNLSSLELGDSALYFCASGQLAGTQETQYFGPGTRLLVL.

With respect to this clonotype: Since a much larger clone is just one base distant, this may be a read error. The CDR3 does not end in the conserved phenylalanine or tryptophan, so this is likely a read error. V and J are TRBV30 and TRBJ2-3; possibly TRBD2 for D (7 bases). The length of the CDR3 is 13 residues. V lost 2 bases to trimming and J lost 6 bases, with 12 bases between them. Looked up from germline, CDR1 is GTSNPN and CDR2 is SVGIG (reference sequence). CDR3: CAWSRGGGDTQYC. The CDR3 DNA reads TGTGCCTGGAGTAGGGGAGGGGGGGATACGCAGTATTGT.

In this sample, this clonotype turned up a few times. The V call is TRBV9, the J call TRBJ2-7; D possibly corresponds to TRBD2 (5 bases). V lost 5 bases and J lost 4, with 22 bases in between. Germline CDR1 SGDLS, CDR2 YYNGEE. CDR3 length equals 16 residues. The CDR3: CASSAREGTRLYEQYF. The CDR3 nucleotides read TGTGCCAGCAGTGCTAGAGAGGGCACTCGGCTATACGAGCAGTACTTC. The full variable domain, its missing parts supplied by reference TRBV9 and TRBJ2-7, is DSGVTQTPKHLITATGQRVTLRCSPRSGDLSVYWYQQSLDQGLQFLIQYYNGEERAKGNILERFSAQQFPDLHSELNLSSLELGDSALYFCASSAREGTRLYEQYFGPGTRLTVT.

The chain carries TRBV20-1 and TRBJ1-6, with TRBD1 matching over 9 bases. Germline CDR1 and CDR2: DFQATT and SNEGSKA (reference sequence). Trimming removed 0 bases from V and 11 bases from J; junction bases left unmatched: 11. The CDR3 runs 16 residues. The CDR3 sequence is CSARDTGDRVVTPLHF. For the CDR3, the DNA is TGCAGTGCTAGAGACACCGGGGACAGGGTAGTCACACCCCTCCACTTT.

There are many counts of this clonotype. This rearrangement joins TRBV6-5 to TRBJ2-7, with 7 bases matching TRBD2. Germline assignment: CDR1 MNHEY and CDR2 SVGAGI. V gave up 2 bases and J gave up 4 bases; unmatched junction bases: 5. The CDR3 is made up of 14 amino acids. As DNA, the CDR3 is TGTGCCAGCAGTTACGCGCGGGGGTTGTACGAGCAGTACTTC. This codes for CASSYARGLYEQYF.

This clonotype has ten or more counts. This chain joins TRBV20-1 and TRBJ2-5, with D uncertain. The CDR3 runs to 14 residues. The germline CDR1 and CDR2 sequences are DFQATT and SNEGSKA (reference sequence). The V end lost 3 bases, the J end lost 5 bases, and 16 bases lay between the germline ends. The CDR3 coding sequence is TGCAGTGCTAGGGCTGTCCAATTGGCGGAGACCCAGTACTTC. It translates to CSARAVQLAETQYF.

Worth noting for this clonotype: One end of the junction does not line up with germline, which may come from a read error. The chain has TRBV5-4 and TRBJ2-5; possibly TRBD1 or TRBD2 for D (5 bases each). The CDR3 sequence is 17 residues long. Germline values: CDR1 SGHNT, CDR2 YYREEE (reference sequence). The CDR3 is CASSSAHEGSVVGTPYF. The CDR3, as DNA: TGTGCCAGCAGTTCCGCCCATGAGGGATCCGTAGTCGGGACCCCGTACTTC.

This clonotype was observed at least ten times. The junction differs from germline at one of its ends, possibly a read error. V usage is TRBV12-3 or TRBV12-4 and J usage is TRBJ2-1, with D hard to call. The CDR3 extends over 11 amino acids. CDR3 loop: CATSNRNEQFF. DNA of the CDR3: TGTGCCACCAGTAATAGAAATGAGCAGTTCTTC.

This clonotype was seen ten or more times. This chain connects TRBV14 to TRBJ2-5, with a tentative D call TRBD1 (6 bases). Trimming cost V 4 bases and J 5 bases, with 14 bases left between them. Looked up from germline, CDR1 is SGHDN and CDR2 is FVKESK. There are 14 residues in the CDR3. Here the CDR3 DNA reads TGTGCCAGCAGCCGTGTGGGGGCGGGTGAGACCCAGTACTTC. Encoded protein: CASSRVGAGETQYF.